This T cell receptor (beta chain) was recovered during a study of T-cell memory formation after mild COVID-19. Study information: TCR clusters were largely donor specific.

This clonotype was seen at least ten times. The antigen is unknown. This CDR3 contains 17 residues. CDR1 SGHTA and CDR2 FQGNSA come from the germline V gene. Trimming took 5 bases from V and 4 from J; bases not matched to a gene: 16. Constant-segment-primed 5'RACE gave TCR alpha and TCR beta cDNA libraries with sample barcodes and UMIs. TCRdb re-analysed the 5' RACE reads in MiXCR, keeping a single row per CDR3 protein. The data contain fewer than 150,000 distinct CDR3 sequences, around 6.3% of them singletons. General study points: Shrinking CD4+ clones resided mostly in CM and EM, and CD8+ ones in EMRA. Pre-infection memory carried some responding clones, suggesting that cross-reactive memory joined.

This rearrangement joins TRBV7-2 to TRBJ2-7; 8 bases are shared with TRBD2. Sequenced sample: PBMCs or a T cell subset sorted from them (not recorded which). The origin of this receptor is an adult woman who had mild COVID-19 (a few samples of this study predate the infection). Cell type and time point are not known. The DNA of the CDR3 is TGTGCCAGCAGCCTAGGGGCGTGGGGACTAGAACAATACGAGCAGTACTTC. Protein product: CASSLGAWGLEQYEQYF.